The 9 T cell receptor beta chains below were found in one sample sequenced in a study of response to subunit inactivated influenza vaccine. In TCRdb, the RT-PCR reads were re-called with MiXCR into one record per CDR3 protein. The sample lists about 800,000 distinct CDR3 sequences, 21% occurring once. The material sequenced was PBMCs from blood, taken more than 4 days after vaccination. The receptor source for this set is a man aged 50-59 years who received an inactivated influenza vaccine.

This clonotype has a count of ten or more. The chain has TRBV7-2 and TRBJ1-2; TRBD1 is a possible D gene (6 bases). From germline, CDR1 is SGHTA and CDR2 FQGNSA. The CDR3 loop spans 14 amino acids. Trimming cost V 1 base and J 4 bases, with 10 bases left between them. The CDR3 coding sequence is TGTGCCAGCAGCTTAGACAGGGTCCTCTATGGCTACACCTTC. Its protein is CASSLDRVLYGYTF. The full variable domain, completed using reference TRBV7-2 and TRBJ1-2, is GAGVSQSPSNKVTEKGKDVELRCDPISGHTALYWYRQSLGQGLEFLIYFQGNSAPDKSGLPSDRFSAERTGGSVSTLTIQRTQQEDSAVYLCASSLDRVLYGYTFGSGTRLTVV.

This clonotype was seen a handful of times. The CDR3 nucleotides read TGTGCCAGCGCTGATAGCGGGAAAGGCTACGAGCAGTACTTC. Protein sequence: CASADSGKGYEQYF. The rearrangement joins TRBV14 to TRBJ2-7; 8 bases map to TRBD2. V trimming: 8 bases; J trimming: 3 bases; junction bases outside the gene matches: 9. The CDR3 loop spans 14 amino acids. CDR1 is SGHDN and CDR2 is FVKESK in the germline V gene.

The chain carries TRBV5-6 and TRBJ2-3, with a tentative D call TRBD2 (5 bases). Germline V lookup: CDR1 SGHDT, CDR2 YYEEEE. This CDR3 has 17 residues. The germline V and J ends were trimmed by 0 bases and 3 bases, with 17 bases remaining between them. As DNA, the CDR3 is TGTGCCAGCAGCTTGGGGAAGGACTTCCCGGTTACAGATACGCAGTATTTT. Translating gives CASSLGKDFPVTDTQYF.

The rearrangement joins TRBV6-1 to TRBJ2-7; 8 positions agree with TRBD1. CDR1 and CDR2 from the germline V gene are MNHNS and SASEGT. The CDR3 consists of 15 residues. V shed 6 bases, J shed 5 bases, and the junction held 12 bases outside the gene matches. The CDR3 loop reads CASRGSAQGENEQYF. The CDR3 DNA reads as TGTGCCAGCAGAGGGTCGGCACAGGGGGAAAACGAGCAGTACTTC.

The V gene is TRBV24-1, the J gene TRBJ2-3, with D uncertain. This CDR3 is built from 15 residues. V was shortened by 4 bases and J by 1 base, with 11 bases between the two germline ends. Germline CDR1 reads KGHDR; CDR2 reads SFDVKD. The CDR3: CATSEAGSGTDTQYF. CDR3 coding DNA: TGTGCCACCAGTGAGGCCGGTAGTGGCACAGATACGCAGTATTTT.

The rearrangement joins TRBV4-3 to TRBJ1-6; tentatively, D is TRBD1 (5 bases). The germline CDR1 and CDR2 sequences are LGHNA and YSLEER. V lost 4 bases and J 4 bases, leaving 14 bases between the germline ends. CDR3 size: 16 residues. CDR3 protein: CASSPAGGNYNSPLHF. CDR3 coding DNA: TGCGCCAGCAGCCCAGCCGGGGGTAATTATAATTCACCCCTCCACTTT.

This clonotype was detected only a few times. This chain connects TRBV12-3 or TRBV12-4 to TRBJ2-7; D remains ambiguous. The CDR3 covers 17 residues. V was pared by 3 bases and J by 7 bases, with 25 bases between. CDR3 loop: CASSFRGRRSGLGEQYF. DNA of the CDR3: TGTGCCAGCAGTTTCCGTGGTCGACGCTCCGGTTTGGGGGAGCAGTACTTC.

The V gene is TRBV4-1, the J gene TRBJ1-5; the match to TRBD1 covers 9 bases. The ends lost 7 bases at V and 5 bases at J; junction bases unmatched: 9. Looked up from germline, CDR1 is MGHRA and CDR2 is YSYEKL. This CDR3 comprises 15 residues. This CDR3 is CASKSRQGDDQPQHF. CDR3 in DNA: TGCGCCAGCAAAAGTCGACAGGGGGATGATCAGCCCCAGCATTTT.

In its sample, this clonotype was seen a few times. CDR3 bases: TGTGCCAGCAGCTTAAGAGGACAGGGTGGCCACGAGCAGTACTTC. Translated: CASSLRGQGGHEQYF. The chain couples TRBV5-5 to TRBJ2-7, with 8 bases lining up with TRBD1. Trimming took 2 bases from V and 5 from J; bases not matched to a gene: 9. Germline values: CDR1 SGHKS, CDR2 YYEKEE (reference sequence). The CDR3 extends over 15 amino acids. The whole variable domain, filled in from reference TRBV5-5 and TRBJ2-7, reads DAGVTQSPTHLIKTRGQQVTLRCSPISGHKSVSWYQQVLGQGPQFIFQYYEKEERGRGNFPDRFSARQFPNYSSELNVNALLLGDSALYLCASSLRGQGGHEQYFGPGTRLTVT.